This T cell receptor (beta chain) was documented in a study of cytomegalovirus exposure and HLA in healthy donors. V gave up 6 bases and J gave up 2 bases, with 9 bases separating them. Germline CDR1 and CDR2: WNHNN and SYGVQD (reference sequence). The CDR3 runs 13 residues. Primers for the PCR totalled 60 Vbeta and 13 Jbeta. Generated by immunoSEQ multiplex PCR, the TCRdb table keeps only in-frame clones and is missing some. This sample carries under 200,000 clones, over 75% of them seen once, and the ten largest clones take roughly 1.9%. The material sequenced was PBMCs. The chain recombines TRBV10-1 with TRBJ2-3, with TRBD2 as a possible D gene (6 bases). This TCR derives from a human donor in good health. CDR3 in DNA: TGCGCCAGCAGGCGGGATTACACAGATACGCAGTATTTT. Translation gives CASRRDYTDTQYF.